This TCR beta chain derives from a study of blood T cells in healthy people across ages. A J-beta primer mix and a sample-barcoded 5' primer were used in a second PCR of about 6 to 12 cycles. TCRdb used MiXCR to reprocess the 5' RACE reads, holding one entry per CDR3 protein. The table records around 750,000 distinct CDR3 sequences, 53% of them present only once. This clonotype has just a few counts. Healthy individuals of Caucasian origin from Russia, aged about 6 to 90, served as donors. Germline-derived CDR1 and CDR2 are MNHEY and SVGAGI. The CDR3 has 15 residues. Trimming removed 5 bases from V and 0 bases from J; junction bases left unmatched: 5.

Sample: blood. The rearrangement uses TRBV6-5 and TRBJ2-7; 9 bases are shared with TRBD1. The source is a man older than 75 in good health. The CDR3 is CASSTGQGDSYEQYF. The DNA for the CDR3 is TGTGCCAGCAGTACGGGACAGGGTGACTCCTACGAGCAGTACTTC.